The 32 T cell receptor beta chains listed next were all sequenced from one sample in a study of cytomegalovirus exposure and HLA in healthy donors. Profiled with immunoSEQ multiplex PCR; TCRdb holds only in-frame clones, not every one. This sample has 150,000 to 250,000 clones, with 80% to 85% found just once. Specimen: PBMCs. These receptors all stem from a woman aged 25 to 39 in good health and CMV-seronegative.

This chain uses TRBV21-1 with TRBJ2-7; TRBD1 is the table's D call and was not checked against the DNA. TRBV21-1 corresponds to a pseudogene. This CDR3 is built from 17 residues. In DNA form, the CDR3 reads TGTGCCAGCAGCAAAGCCCAATCCCGCCAGGGGACCTACGAGCAGTACTTC. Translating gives CASSKAQSRQGTYEQYF.

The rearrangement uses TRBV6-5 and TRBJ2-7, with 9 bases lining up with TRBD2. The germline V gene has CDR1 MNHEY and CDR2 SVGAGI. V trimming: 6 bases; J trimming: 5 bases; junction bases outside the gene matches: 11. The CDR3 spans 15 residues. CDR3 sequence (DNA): TGTGCCAGCAGCTCCGCGGGGGGGGGCGAAAACGAGCAGTACTTC. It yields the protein CASSSAGGGENEQYF.

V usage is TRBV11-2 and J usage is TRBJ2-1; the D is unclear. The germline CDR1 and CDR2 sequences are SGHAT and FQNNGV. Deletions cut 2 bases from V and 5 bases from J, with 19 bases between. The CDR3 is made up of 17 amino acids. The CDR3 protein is CASSLSIWAGHHNEQFF. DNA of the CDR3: TGTGCCAGCAGCTTAAGTATCTGGGCAGGCCATCACAATGAGCAGTTCTTC.

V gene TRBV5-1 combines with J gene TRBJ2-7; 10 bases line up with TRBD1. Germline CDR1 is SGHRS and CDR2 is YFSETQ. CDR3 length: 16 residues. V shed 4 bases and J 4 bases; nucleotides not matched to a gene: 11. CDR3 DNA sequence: TGCGCCAGCAGCCCCAGTAGGACAGGGGGACCTTACGAGCAGTACTTC. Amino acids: CASSPSRTGGPYEQYF.

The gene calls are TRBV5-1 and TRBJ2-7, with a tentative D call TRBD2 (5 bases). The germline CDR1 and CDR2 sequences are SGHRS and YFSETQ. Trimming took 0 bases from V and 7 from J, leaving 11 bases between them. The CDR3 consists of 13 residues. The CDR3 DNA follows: TGCGCCAGCAGCTTGGTACCGACGGGGGAGCAGTACTTC. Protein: CASSLVPTGEQYF.

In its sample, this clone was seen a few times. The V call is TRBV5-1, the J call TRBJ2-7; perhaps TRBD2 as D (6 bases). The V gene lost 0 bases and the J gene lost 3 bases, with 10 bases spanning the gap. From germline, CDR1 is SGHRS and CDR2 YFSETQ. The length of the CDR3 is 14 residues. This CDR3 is CASSLAGGNYEQYF. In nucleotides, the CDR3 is TGCGCCAGCAGCTTGGCCGGGGGTAACTACGAGCAGTACTTC.

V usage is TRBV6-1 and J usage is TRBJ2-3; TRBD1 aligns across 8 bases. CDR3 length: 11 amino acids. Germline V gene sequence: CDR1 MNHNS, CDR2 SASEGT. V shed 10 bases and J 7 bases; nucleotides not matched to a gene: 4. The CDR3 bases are TGTGCCAATTCCAGGGGGCATACGCAGTATTTT. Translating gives CANSRGHTQYF.

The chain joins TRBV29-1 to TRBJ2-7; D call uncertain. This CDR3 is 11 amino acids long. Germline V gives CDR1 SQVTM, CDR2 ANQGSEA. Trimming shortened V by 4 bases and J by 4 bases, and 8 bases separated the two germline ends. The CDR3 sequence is CSVGHRYEQYF. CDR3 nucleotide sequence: TGCAGCGTTGGACACCGATACGAGCAGTACTTC.

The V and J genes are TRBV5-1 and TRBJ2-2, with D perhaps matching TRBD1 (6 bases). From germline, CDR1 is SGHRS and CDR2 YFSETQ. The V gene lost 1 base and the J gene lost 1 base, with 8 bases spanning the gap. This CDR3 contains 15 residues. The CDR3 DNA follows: TGCGCCAGCAGCTTGCGACAGGAGAACACCGGGGAGCTGTTTTTT. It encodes CASSLRQENTGELFF. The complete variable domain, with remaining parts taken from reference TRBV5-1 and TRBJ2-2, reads KAGVTQTPRYLIKTRGQQVTLSCSPISGHRSVSWYQQTPGQGLQFLFEYFSETQRNKGNFPGRFSGRQFSNSRSEMNVSTLELGDSALYLCASSLRQENTGELFFGEGSRLTVL.

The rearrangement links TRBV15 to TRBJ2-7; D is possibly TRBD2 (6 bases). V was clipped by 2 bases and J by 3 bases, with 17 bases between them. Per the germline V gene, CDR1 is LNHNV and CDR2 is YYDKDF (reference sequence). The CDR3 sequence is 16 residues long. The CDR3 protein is CATSRPIHGGNYEQYF. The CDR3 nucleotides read TGTGCCACCAGCAGACCCATCCACGGGGGAAACTACGAGCAGTACTTC. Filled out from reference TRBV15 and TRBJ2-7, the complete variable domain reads DAMVIQNPRYQVTQFGKPVTLSCSQTLNHNVMYWYQQKSSQAPKLLFHYYDKDFNNEADTPDNFQSRRPNTSFCFLDIRSPGLGDTAMYLCATSRPIHGGNYEQYFGPGTRLTVT.

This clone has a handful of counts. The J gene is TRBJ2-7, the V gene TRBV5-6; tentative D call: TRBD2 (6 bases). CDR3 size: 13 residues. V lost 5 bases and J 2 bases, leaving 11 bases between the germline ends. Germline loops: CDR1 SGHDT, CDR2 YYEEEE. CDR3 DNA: TGTGCCAGCAGGCGGGACGGACCCTACGAGCAGTACTTC. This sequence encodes CASRRDGPYEQYF.

CDR3 residues: CASSLIPRGTESRYTF. In DNA, the CDR3 is TGTGCCAGCAGCTTAATCCCTCGCGGGACAGAGAGTCGCTACACCTTC. The chain couples TRBV5-4 to TRBJ1-2, with TRBD1 identical over 7 bases. Losses at the gene ends were 2 bases for V and 9 bases for J; bases not matched to a gene: 16. CDR1 SGHNT and CDR2 YYREEE come from the germline V gene (reference sequence). The CDR3 length is 16 residues.

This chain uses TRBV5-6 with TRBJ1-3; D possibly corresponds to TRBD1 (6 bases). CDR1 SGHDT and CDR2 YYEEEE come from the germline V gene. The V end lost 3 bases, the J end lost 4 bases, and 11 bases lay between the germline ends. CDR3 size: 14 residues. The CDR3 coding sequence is TGTGCCAGCAGCTCCAGGGGACGGGGAAACACCATATATTTT. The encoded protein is CASSSRGRGNTIYF.

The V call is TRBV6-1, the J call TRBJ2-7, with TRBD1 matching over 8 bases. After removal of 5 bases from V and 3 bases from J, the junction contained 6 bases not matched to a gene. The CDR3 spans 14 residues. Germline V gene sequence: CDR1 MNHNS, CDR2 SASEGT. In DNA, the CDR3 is TGTGCCAGCAGTCTCAGGGGGCAAATCTACGAGCAGTACTTC. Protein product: CASSLRGQIYEQYF.

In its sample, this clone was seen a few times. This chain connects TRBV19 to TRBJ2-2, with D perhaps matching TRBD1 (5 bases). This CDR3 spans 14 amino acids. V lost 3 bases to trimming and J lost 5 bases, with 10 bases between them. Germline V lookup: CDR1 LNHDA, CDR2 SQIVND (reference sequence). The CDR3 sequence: CASSMAGFTGELFF. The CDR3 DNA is TGTGCCAGTAGTATGGCAGGGTTTACCGGGGAGCTGTTTTTT.

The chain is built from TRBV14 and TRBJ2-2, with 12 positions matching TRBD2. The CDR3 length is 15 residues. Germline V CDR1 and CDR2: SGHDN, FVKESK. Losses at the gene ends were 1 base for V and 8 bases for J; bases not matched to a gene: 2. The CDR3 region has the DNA TGTGCCAGCAGCCAAGTCGGACTAGCGGGGGGGGAGCTGTTTTTT. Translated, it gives CASSQVGLAGGELFF.

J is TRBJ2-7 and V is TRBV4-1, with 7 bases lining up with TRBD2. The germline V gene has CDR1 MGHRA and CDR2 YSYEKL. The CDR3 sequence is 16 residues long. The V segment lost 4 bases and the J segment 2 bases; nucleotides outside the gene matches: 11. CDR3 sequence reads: CASSPSRRAGPYEQYF. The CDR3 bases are TGCGCCAGCAGCCCAAGCCGGAGAGCGGGGCCCTACGAGCAGTACTTC.

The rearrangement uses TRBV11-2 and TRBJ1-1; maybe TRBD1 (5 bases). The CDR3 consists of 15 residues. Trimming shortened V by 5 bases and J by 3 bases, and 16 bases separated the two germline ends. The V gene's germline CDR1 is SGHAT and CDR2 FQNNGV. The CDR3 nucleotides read TGTGCCAGCAGCCGGGGGTCCGAAGGATACACTGAAGCTTTCTTT. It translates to CASSRGSEGYTEAFF.

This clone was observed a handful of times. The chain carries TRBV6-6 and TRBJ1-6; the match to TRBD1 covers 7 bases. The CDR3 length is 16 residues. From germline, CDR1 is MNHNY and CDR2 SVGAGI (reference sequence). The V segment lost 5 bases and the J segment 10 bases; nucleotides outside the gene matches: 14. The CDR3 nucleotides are TGTGCCAGCAGTACTGCCAGGGACAGTCAATTATCACCCCTCCACTTT. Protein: CASSTARDSQLSPLHF.

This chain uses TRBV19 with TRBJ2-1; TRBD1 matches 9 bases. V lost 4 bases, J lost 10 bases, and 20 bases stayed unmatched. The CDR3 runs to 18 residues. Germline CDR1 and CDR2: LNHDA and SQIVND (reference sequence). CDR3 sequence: CASSRPSGQGRAVLEQFF. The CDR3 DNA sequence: TGTGCCAGTAGTAGGCCGTCAGGACAGGGGCGCGCTGTCCTGGAGCAGTTCTTC.

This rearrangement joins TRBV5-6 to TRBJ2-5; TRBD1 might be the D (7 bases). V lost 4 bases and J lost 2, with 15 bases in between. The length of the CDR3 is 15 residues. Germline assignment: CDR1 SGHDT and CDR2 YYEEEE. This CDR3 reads CASSLSGGLQETQYF. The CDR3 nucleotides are TGTGCCAGCAGCCTGTCAGGGGGGCTTCAAGAGACCCAGTACTTC.

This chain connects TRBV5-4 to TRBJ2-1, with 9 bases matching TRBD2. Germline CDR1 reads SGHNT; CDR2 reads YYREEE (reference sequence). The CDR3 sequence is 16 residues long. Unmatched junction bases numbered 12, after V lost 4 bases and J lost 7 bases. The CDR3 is CASSKLQRGAGNEQFF. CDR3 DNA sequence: TGTGCCAGCAGCAAACTTCAGCGGGGGGCGGGTAATGAGCAGTTCTTC.

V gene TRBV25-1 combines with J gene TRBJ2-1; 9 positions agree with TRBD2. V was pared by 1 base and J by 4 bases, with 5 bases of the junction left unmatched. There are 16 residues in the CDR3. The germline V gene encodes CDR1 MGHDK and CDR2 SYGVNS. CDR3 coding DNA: TGTGCCAGCAGTGAATGGGCGGGAGGGAAGTACAATGAGCAGTTCTTC. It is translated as CASSEWAGGKYNEQFF.

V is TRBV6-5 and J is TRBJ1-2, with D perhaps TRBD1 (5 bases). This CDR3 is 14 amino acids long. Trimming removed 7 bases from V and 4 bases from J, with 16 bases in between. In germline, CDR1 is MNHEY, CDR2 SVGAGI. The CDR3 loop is CASTRGEGGYGYTF. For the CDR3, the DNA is TGTGCCAGCACTCGGGGGGAGGGCGGCTATGGCTACACCTTC.

The CDR3 here is CASSLTSGRAGNEQFF. CDR3 sequence (DNA): TGCGCCAGCAGCTTGACTAGCGGGAGGGCGGGAAATGAGCAGTTCTTC. The chain has TRBV5-1 and TRBJ2-1, with TRBD2 matching over 13 bases. CDR3 length: 16 amino acids. V lost 1 base and J lost 7; bases outside the gene matches: 5. CDR1 and CDR2 from the germline V gene are SGHRS and YFSETQ.

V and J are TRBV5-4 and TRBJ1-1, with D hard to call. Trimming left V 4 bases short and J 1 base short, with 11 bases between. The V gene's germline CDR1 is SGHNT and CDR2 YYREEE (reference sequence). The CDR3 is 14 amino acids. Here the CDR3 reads CASSPRNRNTEAFF. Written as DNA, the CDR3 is TGTGCCAGCAGCCCAAGGAACAGGAACACTGAAGCTTTCTTT.

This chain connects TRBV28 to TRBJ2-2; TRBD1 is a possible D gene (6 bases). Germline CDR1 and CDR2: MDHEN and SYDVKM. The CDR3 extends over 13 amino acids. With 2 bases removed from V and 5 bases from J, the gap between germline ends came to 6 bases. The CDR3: CASSLQGTGELFF. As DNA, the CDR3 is TGTGCCAGCAGTTTACAGGGGACCGGGGAGCTGTTTTTT.

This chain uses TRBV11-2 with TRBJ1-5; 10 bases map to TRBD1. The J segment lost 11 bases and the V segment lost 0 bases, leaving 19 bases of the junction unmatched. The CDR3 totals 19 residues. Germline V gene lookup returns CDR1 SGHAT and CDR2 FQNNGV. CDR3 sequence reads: CASSLDSGTGVLSESAQHF. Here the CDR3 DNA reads TGTGCCAGCAGCTTAGATTCGGGGACAGGGGTCCTCTCGGAATCAGCCCAGCATTTT.

CDR3 sequence: CASSGAGSSPLHF. DNA for the CDR3: TGTGCCAGCTCAGGGGCAGGATCTTCACCCCTCCACTTT. This chain joins TRBV18 and TRBJ1-6, with D perhaps TRBD1 (5 bases). Trimming removed 5 bases at V and 9 bases at J, with 11 bases between. Per germline, CDR1 KGHSH and CDR2 LQKENI. The CDR3 runs 13 residues.

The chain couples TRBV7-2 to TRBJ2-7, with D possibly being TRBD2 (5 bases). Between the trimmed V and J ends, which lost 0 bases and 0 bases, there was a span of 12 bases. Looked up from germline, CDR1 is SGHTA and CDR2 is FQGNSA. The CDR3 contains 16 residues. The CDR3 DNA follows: TGTGCCAGCAGCTTAGCGTCAAGCGGTATCTCCTACGAGCAGTACTTC. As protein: CASSLASSGISYEQYF.

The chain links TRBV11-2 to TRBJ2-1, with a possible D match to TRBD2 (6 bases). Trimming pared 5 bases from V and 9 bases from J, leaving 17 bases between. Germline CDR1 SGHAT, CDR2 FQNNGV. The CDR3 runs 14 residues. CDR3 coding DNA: TGTGCCAGCAGCATGAGGGACTTTTACGCTGAGCAGTTCTTC. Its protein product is CASSMRDFYAEQFF. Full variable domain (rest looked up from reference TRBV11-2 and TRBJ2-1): EAGVAQSPRYKIIEKRQSVAFWCNPISGHATLYWYQQILGQGPKLLIQFQNNGVVDDSQLPKDRFSAERLKGVDSTLKIQPAKLEDSAVYLCASSMRDFYAEQFFGPGTRLTVL.

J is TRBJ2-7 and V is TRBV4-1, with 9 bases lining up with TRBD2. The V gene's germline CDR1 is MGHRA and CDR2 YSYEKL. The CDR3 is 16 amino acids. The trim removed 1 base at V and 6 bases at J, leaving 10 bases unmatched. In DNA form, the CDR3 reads TGCGCCAGCAGCCAAGTCGGCCTAGCGGGACGGGGCGAGCAGTACTTC. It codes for CASSQVGLAGRGEQYF.